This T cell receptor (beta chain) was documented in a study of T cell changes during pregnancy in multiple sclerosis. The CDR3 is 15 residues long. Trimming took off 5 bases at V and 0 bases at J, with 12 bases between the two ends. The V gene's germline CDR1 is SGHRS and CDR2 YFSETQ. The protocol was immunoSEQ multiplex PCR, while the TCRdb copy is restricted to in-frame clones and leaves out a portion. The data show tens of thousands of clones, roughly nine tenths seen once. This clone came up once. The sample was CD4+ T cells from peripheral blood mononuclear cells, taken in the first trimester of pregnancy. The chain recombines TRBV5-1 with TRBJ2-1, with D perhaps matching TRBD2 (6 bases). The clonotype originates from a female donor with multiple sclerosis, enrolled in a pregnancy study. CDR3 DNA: TGCGCCAGCAGGATCGCGGGAAGCTCCTACAATGAGCAGTTCTTC. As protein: CASRIAGSSYNEQFF.